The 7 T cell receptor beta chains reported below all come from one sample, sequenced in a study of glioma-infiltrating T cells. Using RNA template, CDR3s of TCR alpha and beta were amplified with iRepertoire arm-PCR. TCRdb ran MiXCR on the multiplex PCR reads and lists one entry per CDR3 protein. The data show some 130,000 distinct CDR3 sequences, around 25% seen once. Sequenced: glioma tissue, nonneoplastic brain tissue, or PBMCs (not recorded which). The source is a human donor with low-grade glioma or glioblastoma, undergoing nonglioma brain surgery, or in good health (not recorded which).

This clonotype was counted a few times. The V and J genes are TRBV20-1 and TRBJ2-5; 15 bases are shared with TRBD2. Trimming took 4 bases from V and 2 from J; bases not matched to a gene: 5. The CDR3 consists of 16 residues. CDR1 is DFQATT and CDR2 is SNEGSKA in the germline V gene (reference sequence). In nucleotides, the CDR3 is TGCAGTGCTACTTCCGGGACTAGCGGGGGGCAAGAGACCCAGTACTTC. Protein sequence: CSATSGTSGGQETQYF.

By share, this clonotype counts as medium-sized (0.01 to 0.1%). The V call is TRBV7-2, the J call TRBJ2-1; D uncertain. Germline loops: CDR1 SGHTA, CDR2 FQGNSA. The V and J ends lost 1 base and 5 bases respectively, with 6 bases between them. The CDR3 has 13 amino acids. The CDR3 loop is CASSLVWHNEQFF. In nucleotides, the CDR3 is TGTGCCAGCAGCTTAGTATGGCACAATGAGCAGTTCTTC.

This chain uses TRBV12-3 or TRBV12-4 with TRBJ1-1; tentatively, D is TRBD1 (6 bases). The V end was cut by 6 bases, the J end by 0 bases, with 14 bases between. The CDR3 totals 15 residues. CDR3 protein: CASRPRQAMNTEAFF. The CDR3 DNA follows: TGTGCCAGCAGGCCTAGACAGGCGATGAACACTGAAGCTTTCTTT.

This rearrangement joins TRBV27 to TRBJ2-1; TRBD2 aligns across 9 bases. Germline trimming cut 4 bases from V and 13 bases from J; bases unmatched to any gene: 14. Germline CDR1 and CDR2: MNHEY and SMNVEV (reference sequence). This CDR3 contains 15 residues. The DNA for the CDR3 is TGTGCCAGCAGTTACTCGACGGCGGGGGGGCCGAAACAGTTCTTC. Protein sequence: CASSYSTAGGPKQFF.

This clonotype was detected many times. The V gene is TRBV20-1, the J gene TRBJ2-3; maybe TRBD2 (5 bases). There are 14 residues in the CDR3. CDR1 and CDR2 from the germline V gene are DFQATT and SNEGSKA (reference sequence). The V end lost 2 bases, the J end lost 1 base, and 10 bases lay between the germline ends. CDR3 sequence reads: CSARRLYGTDTQYF. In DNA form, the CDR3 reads TGCAGTGCTAGAAGACTATATGGCACAGATACGCAGTATTTT.

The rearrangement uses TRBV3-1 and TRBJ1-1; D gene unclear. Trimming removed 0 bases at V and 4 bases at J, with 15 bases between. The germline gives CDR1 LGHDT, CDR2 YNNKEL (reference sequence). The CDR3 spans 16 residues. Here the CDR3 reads CASSQERPASRTEAFF. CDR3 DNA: TGTGCCAGCAGCCAAGAACGGCCAGCGAGTCGCACTGAAGCTTTCTTT.

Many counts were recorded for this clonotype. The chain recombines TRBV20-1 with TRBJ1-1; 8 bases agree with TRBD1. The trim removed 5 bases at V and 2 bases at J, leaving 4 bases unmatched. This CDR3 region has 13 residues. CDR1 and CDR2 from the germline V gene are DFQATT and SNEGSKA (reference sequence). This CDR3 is CSALDRVNTEAFF. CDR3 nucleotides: TGCAGTGCTTTGGACAGGGTCAACACTGAAGCTTTCTTT.